This T cell receptor beta chain was obtained from a study of response to subunit inactivated influenza vaccine. The V gene's germline CDR1 is MNHEY and CDR2 SMNVEV (reference sequence). Trimming removed 5 bases from V and 4 bases from J, with 17 bases in between. The CDR3 sequence is 15 residues long. Points from the study as a whole: Authors suggested each seasonal flu vaccination may recruit only limited numbers of new T cells.

TCRdb recomputed calls from the RT-PCR reads with MiXCR, one row per CDR3 protein. The sample has roughly 180,000 distinct CDR3 sequences, about a tenth seen once. This clonotype was counted at least ten times. Its specificity is unknown. V is TRBV27 and J is TRBJ2-5; D possibly corresponds to TRBD2 (5 bases). This sample comprised non-naive T cells sorted from PBMCs, obtained on the day of vaccination. The sequence derives from a man aged 45 to 65 who received an inactivated influenza vaccine. The CDR3 here is CASSPTSAGLETQYF. CDR3 in DNA: TGTGCCAGCAGTCCCACCAGTGCGGGTTTAGAGACCCAGTACTTC.